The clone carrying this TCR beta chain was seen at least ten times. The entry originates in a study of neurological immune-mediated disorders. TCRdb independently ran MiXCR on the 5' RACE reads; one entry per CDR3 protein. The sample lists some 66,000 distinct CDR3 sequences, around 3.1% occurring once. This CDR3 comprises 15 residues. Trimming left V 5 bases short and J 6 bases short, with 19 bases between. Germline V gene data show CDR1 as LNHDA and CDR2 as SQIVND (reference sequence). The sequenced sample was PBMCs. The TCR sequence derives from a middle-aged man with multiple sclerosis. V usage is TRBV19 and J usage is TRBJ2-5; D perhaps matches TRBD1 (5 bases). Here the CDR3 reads CASSGGKGNVKTQYF. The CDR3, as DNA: TGTGCCAGTAGTGGCGGAAAGGGGAATGTGAAGACCCAGTACTTC. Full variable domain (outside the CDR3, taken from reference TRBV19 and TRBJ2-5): DGGITQSPKYLFRKEGQNVTLSCEQNLNHDAMYWYRQDPGQGLRLIYYSQIVNDFQKGDIAEGYSVSREKKESFPLTVTSAQKNPTAFYLCASSGGKGNVKTQYFGPGTRLLVL.